The clone carrying this T cell receptor (beta chain) showed up many times. The sample is drawn from a study of CD8 T cells in ankylosing spondylitis. Making the TCR beta libraries involved quantitative 5'-RACE with molecular barcodes. TCRdb reprocessed the 5' RACE reads via MiXCR and lists one record per CDR3 protein. The sample has approximately 42,000 distinct CDR3 sequences; just under 4% are singletons. This CDR3 has 14 amino acids. The ends lost 3 bases at V and 5 bases at J; junction bases unmatched: 4. CDR1 SGDLS and CDR2 YYNGEE come from the germline V gene. The sequenced sample was blood, either unsorted or a sorted T cell fraction (not recorded which). The rearrangement joins TRBV9 to TRBJ2-2, with 7 bases that match TRBD1. The receptor was derived from a female donor with ankylosing spondylitis or in good health (not recorded which). CDR3 coding DNA: TGTGCCAGCAGCGGGGGACAGCGGACCGGGGAGCTGTTTTTT. Translation gives CASSGGQRTGELFF.